The sequence of this T cell receptor beta chain was determined in a study of blood T cell repertoires in COVID-19 (TCRdb year 2020). Turning to the overall study: The collaborator samples originated in the United States, Italy and Spain and spanned the acute and convalescent phases of COVID-19. Where available, HLA class I and class II types were taken from metadata supplied by the sample provider and were not determined by assay-based typing. Deeply sampled blood TCRbeta repertoires from subjects exposed to, actively infected with, or recovered from COVID-19 were included in the dataset. The samples were drawn from two sources: the first 160 participants of the ongoing ImmuneRACE study, and over 1,000 subjects contributed by 6 global collaborators. The material from the prospective study consisted of cDNA or gDNA derived from T cells, B-cell-depleted T cells, or PBMCs. The repertoires were released in a freely available public database meant as a resource for research on the immune response to SARS-CoV-2. Nearly every sample came with metadata listing a de-identified subject ID, COVID-19 status, age in years and sex. On the study overall, not on this receptor specifically: Clinical and demographic metadata were provided uncurated, with the amount varying by source and participant.

Comment on this clone: Its antigen remains unidentified. No base quality information exists; no much larger clone differs at one position.

Collaborating institutions collected whole blood in K2EDTA tubes following their own protocols. For TCRbeta analysis, collaborators shipped samples as frozen whole blood, isolated PBMCs, or DNA extracted from either of those sample types. V and J lose 5 bases and 4 bases, and a span of 14 bases separates them. The germline V gene gives CDR1 as MDHEN and CDR2 as SYDVKM. Its CDR3 holds 14 amino acids, cysteine through phenylalanine. The kept DNA is CDR3 alone, 42 bases in frame from the first base. The immunoSEQ Assay, a bias-controlled multiplex PCR, was used to amplify TCRbeta CDR3 regions from genomic DNA. The authors' analysis ran thus. Nucleated cell counts per sample were estimated from amplification of reference gene primers within the assay. To quantify the absolute abundance of each unique TCRbeta CDR3 rearrangement, sequence reads were collapsed and filtered. For each sample, productive Simpson clonality was calculated as the square root of Simpson's diversity index across productive rearrangements. The immuneACCESS repertoire file appears here via TCRdb, limited to in-frame rearrangements. These files lack a portion of the clones; in checked studies, under half of the deficit traces to unresolved V genes, and the cause of the others is not known. From that table come the V and J calls and clone size; the DNA was used to work out D and trimming. A total of approximately 230,000 clones appear in this sample, nearly 90% of them only once. Jointly, the top ten make up 3% of the sample.

Material for sequencing was peripheral blood. The V and J genes are TRBV28 and TRBJ1-2; too little of a D gene remains to name it. This clonotype originated in a man aged 18 to 29 with active or convalescent COVID-19. DNA sequence: TGTGCCAGCAGTCCGAGGTCAGCTCTCTATGGCTACACCTTC. Translated, this is CASSPRSALYGYTF.